This T cell receptor (beta chain) was sequenced in a study of regulatory T cells in long-lasting Graves disease. Notes on the study in general: A greater number of public clonotypes (under 3,000) was shared by persistent patients than by new patients (approximately 880).

The time point was: newly diagnosed GD, antithyroid drugs for less than 3 months. Construction of the TCR library relied on RNA isolated from PBMCs. This clonotype appeared a few times. The antigen is not known. Building the TCR beta libraries relied on iRepertoire HTBI primers, and CDR3 regions underwent Arm-PCR. A single record per CDR3 protein comes from TCRdb applying MiXCR to the multiplex PCR reads. The data show about 540,000 distinct CDR3 sequences, 13% seen once. The ends lost 0 bases at V and 6 bases at J; junction bases unmatched: 9. This CDR3 has 15 amino acids. In germline, CDR1 is SGDLS, CDR2 YYNGEE. These data are also associated with another study on T cells in Graves' hyperthyroidism and ophthalmopathy.

The V call is TRBV9, the J call TRBJ2-7; 7 positions match TRBD2. The sequence came from a man aged 25-45 years with Graves disease. The source was peripheral blood mononuclear cells (PBMCs), collected at new diagnosis, from a patient treated with antithyroid drugs. As DNA, the CDR3 is TGTGCCAGCAGCGTAGCTGGTGGGGAGGGCCGCGAGCAGTACTTC. It yields the protein CASSVAGGEGREQYF.